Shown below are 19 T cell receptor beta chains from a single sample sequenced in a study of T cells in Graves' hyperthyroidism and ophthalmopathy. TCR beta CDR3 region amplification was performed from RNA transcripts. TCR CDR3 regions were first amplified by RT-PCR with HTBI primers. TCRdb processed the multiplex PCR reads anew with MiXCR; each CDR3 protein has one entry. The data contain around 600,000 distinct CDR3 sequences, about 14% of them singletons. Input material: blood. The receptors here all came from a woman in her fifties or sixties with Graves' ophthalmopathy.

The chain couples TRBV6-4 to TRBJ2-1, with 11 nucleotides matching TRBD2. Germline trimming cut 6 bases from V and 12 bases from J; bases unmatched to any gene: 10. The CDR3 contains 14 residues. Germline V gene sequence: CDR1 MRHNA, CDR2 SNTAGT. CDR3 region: CASSLGTSGKGQFF. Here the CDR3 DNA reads TGTGCCAGCAGCCTAGGGACTAGCGGAAAGGGGCAGTTCTTC.

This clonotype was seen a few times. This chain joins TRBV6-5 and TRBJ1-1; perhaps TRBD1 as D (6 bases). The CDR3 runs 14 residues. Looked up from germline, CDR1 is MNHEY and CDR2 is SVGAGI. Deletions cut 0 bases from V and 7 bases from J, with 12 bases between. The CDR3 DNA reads TGTGCCAGCAGTTACTCCCAGGGGAGGAATGAAGCTTTCTTT. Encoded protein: CASSYSQGRNEAFF.

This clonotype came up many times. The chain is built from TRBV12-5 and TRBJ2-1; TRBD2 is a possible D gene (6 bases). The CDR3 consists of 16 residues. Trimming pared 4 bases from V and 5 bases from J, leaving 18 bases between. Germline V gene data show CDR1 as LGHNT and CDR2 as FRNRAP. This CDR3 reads CASGSPSGSGNNEQFF. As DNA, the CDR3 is TGTGCTAGTGGTTCCCCTTCCGGTAGCGGTAACAATGAGCAGTTCTTC.

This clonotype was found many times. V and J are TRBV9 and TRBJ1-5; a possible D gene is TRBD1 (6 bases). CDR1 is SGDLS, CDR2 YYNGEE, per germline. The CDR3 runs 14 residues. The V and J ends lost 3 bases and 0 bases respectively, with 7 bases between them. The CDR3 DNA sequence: TGTGCCAGCAGCGGGACAGATAGCAATCAGCCCCAGCATTTT. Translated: CASSGTDSNQPQHF.

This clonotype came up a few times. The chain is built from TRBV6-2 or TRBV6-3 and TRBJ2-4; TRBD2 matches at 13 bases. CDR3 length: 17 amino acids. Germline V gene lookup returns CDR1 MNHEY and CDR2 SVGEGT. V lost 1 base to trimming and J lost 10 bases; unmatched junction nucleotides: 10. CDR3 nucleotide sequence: TGTGCCAGCAGTTACTTAGGACTAGCGGGAGTTTATGGGATTCAGTACTTC. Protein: CASSYLGLAGVYGIQYF.

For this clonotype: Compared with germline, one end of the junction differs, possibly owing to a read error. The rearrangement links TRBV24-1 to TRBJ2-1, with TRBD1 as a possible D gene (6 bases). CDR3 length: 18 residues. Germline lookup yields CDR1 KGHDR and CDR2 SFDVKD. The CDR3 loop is CTTSDQMSPGTPYNEQFF. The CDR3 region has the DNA TGTACCACCAGTGATCAGATGAGTCCCGGGACACCTTACAATGAGCAGTTCTTC.

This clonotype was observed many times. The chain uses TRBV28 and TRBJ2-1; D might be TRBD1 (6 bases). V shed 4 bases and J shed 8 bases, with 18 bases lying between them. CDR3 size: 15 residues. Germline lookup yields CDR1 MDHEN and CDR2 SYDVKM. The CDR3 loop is CASSSYKIRGDEQFF. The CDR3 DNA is TGTGCCAGCAGTTCATACAAAATCAGGGGTGATGAGCAGTTCTTC.

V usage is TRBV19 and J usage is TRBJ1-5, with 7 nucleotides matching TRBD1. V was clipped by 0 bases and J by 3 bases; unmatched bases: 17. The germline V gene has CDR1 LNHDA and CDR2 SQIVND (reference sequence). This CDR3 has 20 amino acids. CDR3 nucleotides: TGTGCCAGTAGTATAGAGCCGGGACAGTTTCTATCTCGTTTCAATCAGCCCCAGCATTTT. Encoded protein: CASSIEPGQFLSRFNQPQHF.

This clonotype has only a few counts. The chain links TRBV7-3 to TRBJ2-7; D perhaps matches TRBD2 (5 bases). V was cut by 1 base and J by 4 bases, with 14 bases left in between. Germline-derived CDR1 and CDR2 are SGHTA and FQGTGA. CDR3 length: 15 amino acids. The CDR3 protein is CASSLKSGEVYEQYF. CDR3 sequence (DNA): TGTGCCAGCAGCTTAAAGTCCGGGGAAGTATACGAGCAGTACTTC.

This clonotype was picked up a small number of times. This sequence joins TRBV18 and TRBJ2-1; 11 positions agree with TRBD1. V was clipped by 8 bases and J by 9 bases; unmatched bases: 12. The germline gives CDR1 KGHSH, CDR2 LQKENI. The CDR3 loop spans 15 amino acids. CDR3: CASSPLGQGGAEQFF. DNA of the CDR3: TGTGCCAGCAGCCCGTTGGGACAGGGGGGGGCTGAGCAGTTCTTC.

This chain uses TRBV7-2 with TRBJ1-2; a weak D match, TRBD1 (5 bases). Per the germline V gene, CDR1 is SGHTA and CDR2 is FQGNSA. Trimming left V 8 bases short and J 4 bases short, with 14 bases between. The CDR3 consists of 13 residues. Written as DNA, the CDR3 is TGTGCCAGCGCGGTCCGGGGGTTCTATGGCTACACCTTC. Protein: CASAVRGFYGYTF.

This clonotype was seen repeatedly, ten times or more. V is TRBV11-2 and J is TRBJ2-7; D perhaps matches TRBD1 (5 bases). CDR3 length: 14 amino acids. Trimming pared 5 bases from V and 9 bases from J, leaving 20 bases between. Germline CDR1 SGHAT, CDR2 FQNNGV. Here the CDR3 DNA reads TGTGCCAGCAGCGTCGAGCCTGGCAGGGCACGGCAGTACTTC. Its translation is CASSVEPGRARQYF.

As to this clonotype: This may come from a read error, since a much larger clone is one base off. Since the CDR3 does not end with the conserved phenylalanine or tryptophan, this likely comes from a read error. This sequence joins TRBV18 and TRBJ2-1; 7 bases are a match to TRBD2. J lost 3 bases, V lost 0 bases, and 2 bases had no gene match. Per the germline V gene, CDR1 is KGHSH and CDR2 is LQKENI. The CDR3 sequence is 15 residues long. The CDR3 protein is CASSPPSGDYNEQFS. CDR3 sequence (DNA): TGTGCCAGCTCACCACCAAGCGGGGACTACAATGAGCAGTTCTCC.

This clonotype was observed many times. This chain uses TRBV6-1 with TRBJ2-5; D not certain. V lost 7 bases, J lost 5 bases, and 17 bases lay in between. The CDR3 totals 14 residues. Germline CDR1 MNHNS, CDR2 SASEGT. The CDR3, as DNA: TGTGCCAGCACCGACCGGCTAATTATGGAGACCCAGTACTTC. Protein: CASTDRLIMETQYF.

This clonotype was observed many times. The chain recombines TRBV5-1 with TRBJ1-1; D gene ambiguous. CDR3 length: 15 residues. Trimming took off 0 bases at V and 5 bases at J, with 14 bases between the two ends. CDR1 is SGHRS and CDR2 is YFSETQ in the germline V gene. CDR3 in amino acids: CASSLAGEGGTEAFF. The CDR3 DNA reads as TGCGCCAGCAGCTTGGCCGGGGAAGGAGGGACTGAAGCTTTCTTT.

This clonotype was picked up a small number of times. CDR3 coding DNA: TGTGCCAGCAGCTTGAATAGCGGGGGATTCCAAGAGACCCAGTACTTC. This encodes CASSLNSGGFQETQYF. This rearrangement joins TRBV5-8 to TRBJ2-5; 9 nucleotides align to TRBD2. The germline CDR1 and CDR2 sequences are SGHTS and YDEGEE. V was pared by 1 base and J by 1 base, with 5 bases of the junction left unmatched. The CDR3 totals 16 residues.

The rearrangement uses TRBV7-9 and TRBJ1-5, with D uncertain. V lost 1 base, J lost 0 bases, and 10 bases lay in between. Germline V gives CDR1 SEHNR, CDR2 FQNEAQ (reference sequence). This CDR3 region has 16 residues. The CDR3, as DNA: TGTGCCAGCAGCTTAGTCAGGTACTATAGCAATCAGCCCCAGCATTTT. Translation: CASSLVRYYSNQPQHF.

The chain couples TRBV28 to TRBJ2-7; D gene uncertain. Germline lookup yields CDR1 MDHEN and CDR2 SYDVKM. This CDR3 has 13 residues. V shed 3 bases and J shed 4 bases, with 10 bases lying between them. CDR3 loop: CASSLNEPYEQYF. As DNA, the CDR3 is TGTGCCAGCAGTTTGAACGAGCCATACGAGCAGTACTTC. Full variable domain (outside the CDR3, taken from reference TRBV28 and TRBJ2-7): DVKVTQSSRYLVKRTGEKVFLECVQDMDHENMFWYRQDPGLGLRLIYFSYDVKMKEKGDIPEGYSVSREKKERFSLILESASTNQTSMYLCASSLNEPYEQYFGPGTRLTVT.

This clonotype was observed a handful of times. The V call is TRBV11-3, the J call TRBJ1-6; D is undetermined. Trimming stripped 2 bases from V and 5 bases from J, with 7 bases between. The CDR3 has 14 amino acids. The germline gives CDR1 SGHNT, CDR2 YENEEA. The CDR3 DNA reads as TGTGCCAGCAGCTTAAGGGTCAATAATTCACCCCTCCACTTT. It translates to CASSLRVNNSPLHF.